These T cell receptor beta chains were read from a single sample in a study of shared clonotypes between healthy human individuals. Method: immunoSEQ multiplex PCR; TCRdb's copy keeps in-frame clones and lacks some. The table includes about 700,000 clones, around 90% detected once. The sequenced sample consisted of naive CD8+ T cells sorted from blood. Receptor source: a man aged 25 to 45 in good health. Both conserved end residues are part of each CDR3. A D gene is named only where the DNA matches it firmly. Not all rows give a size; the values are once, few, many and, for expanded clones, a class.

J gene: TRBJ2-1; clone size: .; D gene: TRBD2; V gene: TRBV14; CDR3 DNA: TGTGCCAGCAGCCTCGCGGGAGGGGGGTATCAAGAGCAGTTCTTC; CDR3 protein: CASSLAGGGYQEQFF
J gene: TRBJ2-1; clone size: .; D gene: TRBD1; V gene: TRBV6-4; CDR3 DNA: TGTGCCAGCAGCCAAAGACAGGGGGGGAATGAGCAGTTCTTC; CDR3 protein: CASSQRQGGNEQFF
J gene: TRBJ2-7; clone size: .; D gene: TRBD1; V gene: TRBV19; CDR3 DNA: TGTGCCAGTAGTACCGGGGTAACAGGGGGAGTTGAGCAGTACTTC; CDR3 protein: CASSTGVTGGVEQYF
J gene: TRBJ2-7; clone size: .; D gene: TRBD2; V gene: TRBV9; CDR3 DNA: TGTGCCAGCAGCGTAGCTACGGAGCGGGGCGAGCAGTACTTC; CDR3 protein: CASSVATERGEQYF
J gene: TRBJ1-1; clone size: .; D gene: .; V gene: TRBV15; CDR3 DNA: TGTGCCACCAGCAGAGATGATAAGACTGAAGCTTTCTTT; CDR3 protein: CATSRDDKTEAFF
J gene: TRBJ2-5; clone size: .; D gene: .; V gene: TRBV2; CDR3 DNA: TGTGCCAGCAGTGACGGTGAAACTTTCCAAGAGACCCAGTACTTC; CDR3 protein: CASSDGETFQETQYF
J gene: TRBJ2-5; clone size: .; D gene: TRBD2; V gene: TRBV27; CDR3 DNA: TGTGCCAGCAGTTCAACCCCGGGACTAGGGGGGGAGACCCAGTACTTC; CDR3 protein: CASSSTPGLGGETQYF
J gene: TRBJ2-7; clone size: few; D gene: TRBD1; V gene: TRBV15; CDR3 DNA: TGTGCCACCAGCAGAGATCGGGACAGGGGTAACGACGAGCAGTACTTC; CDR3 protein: CATSRDRDRGNDEQYF
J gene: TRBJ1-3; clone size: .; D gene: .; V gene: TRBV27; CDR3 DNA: TGTGCCAGCAGTTTATCTGGTTCTGGAAACACCATATATTTT; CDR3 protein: CASSLSGSGNTIYF
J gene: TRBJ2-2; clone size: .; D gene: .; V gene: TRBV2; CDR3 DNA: TGTGCCAGCTTCCAGACTAGACAGAACACCGGGGAGCTGTTTTTT; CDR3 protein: CASFQTRQNTGELFF
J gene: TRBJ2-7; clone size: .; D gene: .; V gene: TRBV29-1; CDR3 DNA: TGCAGCGTTGGGATACCGGGGCTTCTGAGCTCCTACGAGCAGTACTTC; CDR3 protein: CSVGIPGLLSSYEQYF
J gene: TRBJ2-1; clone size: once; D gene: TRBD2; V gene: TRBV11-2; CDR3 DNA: TGTGCCAGCAGCTTAGGACTAGCGGGCACCTACAATGAGCAGTTCTTC; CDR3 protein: CASSLGLAGTYNEQFF
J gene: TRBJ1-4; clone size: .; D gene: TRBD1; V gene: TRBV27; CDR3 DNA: TGTGCCAGCAGTCTAACGTTGGGACAGGCCTTTGGAAAACTGTTTTTT; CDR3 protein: CASSLTLGQAFGKLFF
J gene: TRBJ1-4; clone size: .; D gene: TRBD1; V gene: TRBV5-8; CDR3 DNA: TGTGCCAGCAGCTCTCTCCGGGACAGGGGAGGTGAAAAACTGTTTTTT; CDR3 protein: CASSSLRDRGGEKLFF